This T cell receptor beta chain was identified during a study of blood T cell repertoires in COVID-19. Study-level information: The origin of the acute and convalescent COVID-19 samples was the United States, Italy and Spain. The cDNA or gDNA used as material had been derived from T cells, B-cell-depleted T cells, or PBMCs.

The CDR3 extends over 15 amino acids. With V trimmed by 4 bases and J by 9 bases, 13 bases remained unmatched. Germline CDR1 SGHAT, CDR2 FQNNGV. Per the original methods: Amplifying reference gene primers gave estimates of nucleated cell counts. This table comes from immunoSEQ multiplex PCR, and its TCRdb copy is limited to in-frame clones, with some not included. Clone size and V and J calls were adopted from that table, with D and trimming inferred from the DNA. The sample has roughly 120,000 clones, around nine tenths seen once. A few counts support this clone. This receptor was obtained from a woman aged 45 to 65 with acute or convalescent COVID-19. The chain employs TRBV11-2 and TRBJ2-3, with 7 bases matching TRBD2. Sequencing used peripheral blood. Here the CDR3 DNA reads TGTGCCAGCAGCTCTTGGAGCGGGGCTGGGGGGACGCAGTATTTT. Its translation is CASSSWSGAGGTQYF.